This TCR beta chain was recorded in a study of T cells after somatic rescue of genetic block. The assay was immunoSEQ multiplex PCR, and TCRdb's table has in-frame clones only and misses some. The sample contains around 70,000 clones, around 92% of which appear only once. Germline CDR1 SGDLS, CDR2 YYNGEE. V was clipped by 4 bases and J by 5 bases; unmatched bases: 10. The CDR3 contains 16 residues. This clone has a handful of counts. The rearrangement uses TRBV9 and TRBJ2-2, with TRBD2 identical over 8 bases. This TCR came from a man between 40 and 49 years old. Sequencing was carried out using peripheral blood mononuclear cells (PBMCs). CDR3 sequence reads: CASSRAPAGATGELFF. DNA of the CDR3: TGTGCCAGCAGCCGGGCTCCAGCGGGGGCAACCGGGGAGCTGTTTTTT.